This T cell receptor beta chain was recorded in a study of Ad26.COV2.S vaccination and SARS-CoV-2 variants. Treatment given: some 19 received Ad26.COV2.S at low or high dose, single or two shots; about five received placebo; per-sample allocation not given. The samples date from day 63 after the first vaccine or placebo injection. As for this clone: Its antigen is unknown.

Study results and limitations: Reports say spike-specific CD8+ and CD4+ T cell responses covered substantial breadth after vaccination. Participants in the vaccine arm had higher spike-specific TCR breadth; placebo recipients had lower.

Only in-frame clones appear in the TCRdb table, and some are missing; sequencing was by immunoSEQ multiplex PCR. Of nearly 400,000 clones in the sample, approximately 89% were seen once. The V end lost 5 bases, the J end lost 4 bases, and 7 bases lay between the germline ends. Germline values: CDR1 KGHDR, CDR2 SFDVKD. This CDR3 region has 12 residues. The J gene is TRBJ1-1, the V gene TRBV24-1, with a possible D match to TRBD1 (5 bases). This sequence was found in a person between 18 and 60 years old who received the Ad26.COV2.S COVID-19 vaccine or a placebo. The source material was peripheral blood, sampled in a trial of Ad26.COV2.S vaccine versus placebo. The chain's CDR3 is CATSARGTEAFF. In DNA, the CDR3 is TGTGCCACCAGTGCGAGGGGCACTGAAGCTTTCTTT.